The rows below give T cell receptor beta chains drawn from one sample of a study of Ad26.COV2.S vaccination and SARS-CoV-2 variants. The data were produced by immunoSEQ multiplex PCR, yet TCRdb's version contains in-frame clones alone and is incomplete. Among roughly 420,000 clones listed, around 89% were seen once. Specimen: peripheral blood, collected in a trial of Ad26.COV2.S vaccine versus placebo. These receptors were collected from a person between 18 and 60 years old who received the Ad26.COV2.S COVID-19 vaccine or a placebo. Each CDR3 is given with its conserved first and last residue. D genes are given only for firm matches. Expanded clones get a size class; other rows say once, few or many, or leave the size out.

j_gene,v_gene,d_gene,abundance,CDR3nt,CDR3aa
TRBJ2-3,TRBV9,NA,NA,TGTGCCAGCAGCGTTCGGGGGGCCCCTGACACAGATACGCAGTATTTT,CASSVRGAPDTDTQYF
TRBJ2-7,TRBV2,TRBD2,few,TGTGCCAGCAGTGAACCCGGGACTAGTAGCCACGAGCAGTACTTC,CASSEPGTSSHEQYF
TRBJ1-2,TRBV13,NA,NA,TGTGCCAGCAGCTCAACCGACAAAAGGGACTATGGCTACACCTTC,CASSSTDKRDYGYTF
TRBJ1-4,TRBV12-3/TRBV12-4,NA,once,TGTGCCAGCAGTTTACAGAATGAAAAACTGTTTTTT,CASSLQNEKLFF
TRBJ2-1,TRBV6-5,TRBD1,once,TGTGCCAGCAGCGACAGGGCCTACAATGAGCAGTTCTTC,CASSDRAYNEQFF
TRBJ1-1,TRBV4-1,TRBD1,NA,TGCGCCAGCAGCCAATCCGGCAGGGGGGGTGAAGCTTTCTTT,CASSQSGRGGEAFF
TRBJ1-1,TRBV4-1,TRBD1,NA,TGCGCCAGCAGCCCGCTAGGGGGCGTGGTGGGGAACACTGAAGCTTTCTTT,CASSPLGGVVGNTEAFF
TRBJ1-5,TRBV9,NA,NA,TGTGCCAGCAGCGTAGGTGTTTATAGCAATCAGCCCCAGCATTTT,CASSVGVYSNQPQHF
TRBJ2-1,TRBV29-1,NA,NA,TGCAGCGTTCGTCCCCCCGGGGAGGCAGGCGATGAGCAGTTCTTC,CSVRPPGEAGDEQFF
TRBJ1-4,TRBV5-1,NA,NA,TGCGCCACCAAGGGGACAACTAATGAAAAACTGTTTTTT,CATKGTTNEKLFF
TRBJ2-3,TRBV5-5,TRBD2,NA,TGTGCCAGCAGCTTGGCGGCTCTAGCGGGGGGAAGCACAGATACGCAGTATTTT,CASSLAALAGGSTDTQYF
TRBJ2-1,TRBV6-2/TRBV6-3,TRBD2,once,TGTGCCAGCAGTCGCGCCAGCGGGGGCTTGAGTGAGCAGTTCTTC,CASSRASGGLSEQFF
TRBJ1-4,TRBV6-5,NA,NA,TGTGCCAGCACGGGCAGGGGTTATGAAAAACTGTTTTTT,CASTGRGYEKLFF
TRBJ2-2,TRBV3-1/TRBV3-2,NA,NA,TGTGCCAGCAGCCAAGGAGGCAGTAACACCGGGGAGCTGTTTTTT,CASSQGGSNTGELFF
TRBJ2-5,TRBV4-2,NA,NA,TGTGCCAGCAGTCAGACCGGTGGGGCGGAGACCCAGTACTTC,CASSQTGGAETQYF
TRBJ2-2,TRBV28,TRBD2,NA,TGTGCCAGCAAGAGCGGGACTATCGCGAACACCGGGGAGCTGTTTTTT,CASKSGTIANTGELFF
TRBJ2-3,TRBV3-1/TRBV3-2,NA,NA,TGTGCCAGCAGCCAAGGGGGACGAACTAGCACAGATACGCAGTATTTT,CASSQGGRTSTDTQYF
TRBJ1-4,TRBV4-1,NA,NA,TGCGCCAGCAGCCAAGATCGGGGGCAGGGCGGAAAACTGTTTTTT,CASSQDRGQGGKLFF
TRBJ1-4,TRBV2,TRBD1,NA,TGTGCCAGCGTTCTGTACAGGGGCCTTAATGAAAAACTGTTTTTT,CASVLYRGLNEKLFF
TRBJ2-2,TRBV7-6,TRBD1,NA,TGTGCCAGCAGCCCCCGACAGGGGCGCGCCGGGGAGCTGTTTTTT,CASSPRQGRAGELFF
TRBJ2-7,TRBV5-1,NA,NA,TGCGCCAGCAGCTTGGGGGGCGCCGACGAGCAGTACTTC,CASSLGGADEQYF
TRBJ2-7,TRBV4-1,NA,once,TGCGCCAGCAGCCATTGGGACACTCCCTACGAGCAGTACTTC,CASSHWDTPYEQYF
TRBJ2-7,TRBV28,TRBD2,NA,TGTGCCAGCAGTTCCCCGGGGAGGGTCGGTTACGAGCAGTACTTC,CASSSPGRVGYEQYF
TRBJ2-3,TRBV5-1,TRBD2,NA,TGCGCCAGCAGCTTGAGCCTAGCGGGGAGGGGGCAAGATACGCAGTATTTT,CASSLSLAGRGQDTQYF
TRBJ1-2,TRBV28,TRBD1,NA,TGTGCCAGCAGTTCCCGGCGGACAGGCGAATATGGCTACACCTTC,CASSSRRTGEYGYTF
TRBJ1-3,TRBV7-2,NA,once,TGTGCCAGCAGCTTAAGGAGGGCAGGGGACGGAAACACCATATATTTT,CASSLRRAGDGNTIYF
TRBJ2-4,TRBV7-9,NA,NA,TGTGCCAGCCAGCCCTTTCGGGGGGCGGCCAAAAACATTCAGTACTTC,CASQPFRGAAKNIQYF
TRBJ2-2,TRBV29-1,NA,NA,TGCAGCGTTGTGCTGTTAGGGGAGCTGTTTTTT,CSVVLLGELFF
TRBJ1-5,TRBV19,TRBD1,NA,TGTGCCAGTAGTATATCAGGGACAGGGGCAAATCAGCCCCAGCATTTT,CASSISGTGANQPQHF
TRBJ2-5,TRBV6-2/TRBV6-3,NA,NA,TGTGCCAGCAGTTCGATTCGGGGAGTTCGGGAGACCCAGTACTTC,CASSSIRGVRETQYF
TRBJ1-4,TRBV14,TRBD1,NA,TGTGCCAGCAGCCACCCAGGGGGTTTCAATGAAAAACTGTTTTTT,CASSHPGGFNEKLFF
TRBJ2-3,TRBV18,NA,NA,TGTGCCAGCTCACCACAGGGACTCTCCACAGATACGCAGTATTTT,CASSPQGLSTDTQYF
TRBJ2-2,TRBV19,NA,once,TGTGCCAGTAGCCAAAATGGCGGGGAGCTGTTTTTT,CASSQNGGELFF
TRBJ1-1,TRBV11-1,NA,NA,TGTGCCAGCAGCTTAGCGCGGTATTCAGGGAATGAAGCTTTCTTT,CASSLARYSGNEAFF
TRBJ1-4,TRBV30,TRBD1,once,TGTGCCTGGAGCGTCAGGGGGATAAATGAAAAACTGTTTTTT,CAWSVRGINEKLFF
TRBJ2-3,TRBV5-1,NA,NA,TGCGCCAGCAGCGCCCTCAATCGCGGGGCCGGGGATACGCAGTATTTT,CASSALNRGAGDTQYF
TRBJ2-1,TRBV7-8,TRBD1,NA,TGTGCCAGCAGCTTCGGGACAGGGTACAATGAGCAGTTCTTC,CASSFGTGYNEQFF
TRBJ1-5,TRBV9,NA,NA,TGTGCCAGCGGGGGGTCAGACCGCAATCAGCCCCAGCATTTT,CASGGSDRNQPQHF
TRBJ2-3,TRBV6-5,NA,many,TGTGCCAGCAGTAAGTACCCGAAAGATACGCAGTATTTT,CASSKYPKDTQYF
TRBJ2-2,TRBV2,TRBD2,NA,TGTGCCAGCAGGCCACTAGCGGGGGTTACCGGGGAGCTGTTTTTT,CASRPLAGVTGELFF